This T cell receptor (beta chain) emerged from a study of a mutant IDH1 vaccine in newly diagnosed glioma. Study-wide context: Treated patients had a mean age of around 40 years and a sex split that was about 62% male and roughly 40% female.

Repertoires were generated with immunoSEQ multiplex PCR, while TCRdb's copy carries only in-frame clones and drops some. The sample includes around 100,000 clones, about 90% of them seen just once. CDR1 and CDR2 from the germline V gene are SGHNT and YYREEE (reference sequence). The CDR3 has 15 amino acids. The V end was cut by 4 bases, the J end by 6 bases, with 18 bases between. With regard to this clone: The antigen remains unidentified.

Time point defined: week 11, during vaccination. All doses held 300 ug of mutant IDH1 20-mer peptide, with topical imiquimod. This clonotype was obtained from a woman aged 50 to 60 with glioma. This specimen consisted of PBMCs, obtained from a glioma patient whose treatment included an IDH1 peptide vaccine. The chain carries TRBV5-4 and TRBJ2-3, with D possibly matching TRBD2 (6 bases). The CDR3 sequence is CASSLEASVVDTQYF. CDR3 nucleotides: TGTGCCAGCAGCCTGGAGGCTAGCGTGGTTGATACGCAGTATTTT.